The sample holds one count of the clone carrying this T cell receptor (beta chain). The data were taken from a study of T cell repertoires in cytomegalovirus infection. TCRdb re-derived calls from the reads in MiXCR, one entry per CDR3 protein. The sample has 250,000 to 300,000 distinct CDR3 sequences, approximately 13% seen once; the top ten hold roughly 8.7%. There are 16 residues in the CDR3. Trimming pared 4 bases from V and 4 bases from J, leaving 19 bases between. From germline, CDR1 is SGHNT and CDR2 YYREEE (reference sequence). The receptor was isolated from a human donor in good health (CMV status not recorded). Some clones in this sample may be carry-over from other donors' samples. The chain uses TRBV5-4 and TRBJ2-3; D gene ambiguous. Sequenced input: PBMCs. DNA of the CDR3: TGTGCCAGCAGCAACATAGGGCTACAAGCTCCAGATACGCAGTATTTT. Translated, it gives CASSNIGLQAPDTQYF.